Listed below are T cell receptor beta chains from one sample, sequenced in a study of blood T cell repertoires in COVID-19. The method was immunoSEQ multiplex PCR; TCRdb's version includes in-frame clones alone and lacks a portion of them. Among about 69,000 clones, 85% to 90% were seen once, and the ten largest hold about 5%. The sequencing sample was made of peripheral blood. Receptors originate from a man in his fifties with acute or convalescent COVID-19. The CDR3 runs from the conserved cysteine through the conserved F or W. Each record gives: V gene, D gene, CDR3 length, clone size, J gene, CDR3 protein, CDR3 DNA. D genes are given only for firm matches. A row's size may be missing; if present it is once, few, many or a size class.

V gene: TRBV5-1
D gene: .
CDR3 length: 12
clone size: .
J gene: TRBJ2-5
CDR3 protein: CASSSQQETQYF
CDR3 DNA: TGCGCCAGCAGCTCACAACAAGAGACCCAGTACTTC

V gene: TRBV7-8
D gene: .
CDR3 length: 20
clone size: .
J gene: TRBJ2-5
CDR3 protein: CASSLERIGVRGRYKETQYF
CDR3 DNA: TGTGCCAGCAGCTTAGAGAGGATAGGGGTCAGGGGAAGATACAAAGAGACCCAGTACTTC

V gene: TRBV9
D gene: TRBD1
CDR3 length: 13
clone size: .
J gene: TRBJ2-7
CDR3 protein: CASSASGQMRQYF
CDR3 DNA: TGTGCCAGCAGCGCGTCGGGACAGATGAGACAGTACTTC

V gene: TRBV6-5
D gene: TRBD1
CDR3 length: 14
clone size: .
J gene: TRBJ1-6
CDR3 protein: CASSPDRGNSPLHF
CDR3 DNA: TGTGCCAGCAGTCCCGACAGGGGTAATTCACCCCTCCACTTT

V gene: TRBV6-5
D gene: TRBD1
CDR3 length: 15
clone size: .
J gene: TRBJ2-7
CDR3 protein: CASKTTGTANYEQYF
CDR3 DNA: TGTGCCAGCAAGACGACCGGGACAGCGAACTACGAGCAGTACTTC

V gene: TRBV29-1
D gene: TRBD1
CDR3 length: 15
clone size: .
J gene: TRBJ1-3
CDR3 protein: CSVVTGASSGNTIYF
CDR3 DNA: TGCAGCGTTGTAACAGGGGCCAGCTCTGGAAACACCATATATTTT

V gene: TRBV7-2
D gene: TRBD1
CDR3 length: 13
clone size: .
J gene: TRBJ1-5
CDR3 protein: CASSRQGDQPQHF
CDR3 DNA: TGTGCCAGCAGCCGACAGGGAGATCAGCCCCAGCATTTT

V gene: TRBV30
D gene: .
CDR3 length: 14
clone size: once
J gene: TRBJ1-1
CDR3 protein: CAWSVGRGAFGAFF
CDR3 DNA: TGTGCCTGGAGTGTGGGCAGGGGAGCCTTTGGAGCTTTCTTT

V gene: TRBV6-5
D gene: TRBD2
CDR3 length: 16
clone size: .
J gene: TRBJ2-7
CDR3 protein: CASSYSGLAETYEQYF
CDR3 DNA: TGTGCCAGCAGTTACTCTGGACTAGCGGAGACCTACGAGCAGTACTTC

V gene: TRBV9
D gene: .
CDR3 length: 17
clone size: .
J gene: TRBJ1-3
CDR3 protein: CASSVVPGGTSGNTIYF
CDR3 DNA: TGTGCCAGCAGCGTAGTCCCCGGAGGAACCTCTGGAAACACCATATATTTT

V gene: TRBV15
D gene: TRBD1
CDR3 length: 15
clone size: .
J gene: TRBJ1-3
CDR3 protein: CATTKGQGQGNTIYF
CDR3 DNA: TGTGCCACCACCAAGGGACAGGGGCAAGGAAACACCATATATTTT

V gene: TRBV30
D gene: .
CDR3 length: 14
clone size: .
J gene: TRBJ2-7
CDR3 protein: CAWSAGTFNDEQYF
CDR3 DNA: TGTGCCTGGAGTGCCGGGACTTTCAACGACGAGCAGTACTTC

V gene: TRBV11-2
D gene: TRBD2
CDR3 length: 14
clone size: .
J gene: TRBJ2-1
CDR3 protein: CASNTGHGGRVQFF
CDR3 DNA: TGTGCCAGCAACACCGGGCATGGCGGGAGGGTGCAGTTCTTC

V gene: TRBV10-3
D gene: TRBD1
CDR3 length: 16
clone size: .
J gene: TRBJ2-1
CDR3 protein: CAISESGQGAINEQFF
CDR3 DNA: TGTGCCATCAGTGAGTCAGGACAGGGGGCGATCAATGAGCAGTTCTTC

V gene: TRBV6-4
D gene: TRBD1
CDR3 length: 13
clone size: .
J gene: TRBJ2-3
CDR3 protein: CATGTGGTDTQYF
CDR3 DNA: TGTGCCACCGGGACAGGGGGCACAGATACGCAGTATTTT

V gene: TRBV2
D gene: .
CDR3 length: 13
clone size: .
J gene: TRBJ1-1
CDR3 protein: CASSEREGTEAFF
CDR3 DNA: TGTGCCAGCAGTGAGAGGGAGGGCACTGAAGCTTTCTTT

V gene: TRBV5-6
D gene: TRBD2
CDR3 length: 15
clone size: .
J gene: TRBJ2-4
CDR3 protein: CASSGGAKSKNIQYF
CDR3 DNA: TGTGCCAGCTCCGGGGGGGCTAAGTCCAAAAACATTCAGTACTTC

V gene: TRBV3-1/TRBV3-2
D gene: .
CDR3 length: 18
clone size: .
J gene: TRBJ1-4
CDR3 protein: CASSQVGLFGQINEKLFF
CDR3 DNA: TGTGCCAGCAGCCAAGTGGGTCTGTTCGGACAGATAAATGAAAAACTGTTTTTT

V gene: TRBV7-2
D gene: TRBD1
CDR3 length: 16
clone size: .
J gene: TRBJ2-3
CDR3 protein: CASSRQDRGPTDTQYF
CDR3 DNA: TGTGCCAGCAGCCGGCAGGACAGGGGACCCACAGATACGCAGTATTTT

V gene: TRBV6-1
D gene: TRBD1
CDR3 length: 19
clone size: .
J gene: TRBJ1-3
CDR3 protein: CASSEVQIGTGWRGNTIYF
CDR3 DNA: TGTGCCAGCAGTGAAGTGCAAATCGGGACAGGGTGGAGAGGAAACACCATATATTTT

V gene: TRBV6-6
D gene: .
CDR3 length: 13
clone size: .
J gene: TRBJ1-6
CDR3 protein: CASKRNRDSPLHF
CDR3 DNA: TGTGCCAGCAAACGAAACAGGGATTCACCCCTCCACTTT

V gene: TRBV15
D gene: TRBD1
CDR3 length: 16
clone size: .
J gene: TRBJ2-5
CDR3 protein: CATSRPGQGPIGTQYF
CDR3 DNA: TGTGCCACCAGCAGACCGGGACAGGGGCCGATAGGGACCCAGTACTTC

V gene: TRBV7-2
D gene: .
CDR3 length: 13
clone size: .
J gene: TRBJ1-1
CDR3 protein: CASSGGAATEAFF
CDR3 DNA: TGTGCCAGCAGTGGGGGCGCCGCTACTGAAGCTTTCTTT

V gene: TRBV5-4
D gene: TRBD1
CDR3 length: 16
clone size: few
J gene: TRBJ1-1
CDR3 protein: CASSLGLGTGGTEAFF
CDR3 DNA: TGTGCCAGCAGCTTGGGGTTAGGGACAGGGGGCACTGAAGCTTTCTTT

V gene: TRBV20-1
D gene: TRBD2
CDR3 length: 23
clone size: .
J gene: TRBJ2-3
CDR3 protein: CSASYVGQGLGLAGGPGADTQYF
CDR3 DNA: TGCAGTGCTAGTTATGTAGGGCAGGGACTTGGACTAGCGGGAGGGCCGGGGGCAGATACGCAGTATTTT

V gene: TRBV24-1
D gene: TRBD1
CDR3 length: 17
clone size: .
J gene: TRBJ2-1
CDR3 protein: CATSAPGTGVGYNEQFF
CDR3 DNA: TGTGCCACCAGTGCCCCGGGGACAGGGGTGGGGTACAATGAGCAGTTCTTC

V gene: TRBV10-3
D gene: .
CDR3 length: 13
clone size: .
J gene: TRBJ2-5
CDR3 protein: CAITVDSKETQYF
CDR3 DNA: TGTGCCATCACGGTGGACAGTAAAGAGACCCAGTACTTC

V gene: TRBV27
D gene: TRBD2
CDR3 length: 16
clone size: .
J gene: TRBJ2-2
CDR3 protein: CASSTPTSGNTGELFF
CDR3 DNA: TGTGCCAGCAGTACCCCGACTAGCGGAAACACCGGGGAGCTGTTTTTT

V gene: TRBV6-6
D gene: TRBD1
CDR3 length: 15
clone size: .
J gene: TRBJ1-6
CDR3 protein: CASSYSGTGDTPLHF
CDR3 DNA: TGTGCCAGCAGTTACTCCGGGACAGGGGATACACCCCTCCACTTT

V gene: TRBV14
D gene: .
CDR3 length: 12
clone size: few
J gene: TRBJ2-5
CDR3 protein: CASSQDWETQYF
CDR3 DNA: TGTGCCAGCAGCCAGGACTGGGAGACCCAGTACTTC

V gene: TRBV10-3
D gene: .
CDR3 length: 14
clone size: .
J gene: TRBJ1-2
CDR3 protein: CAISVGPDLYGYTF
CDR3 DNA: TGTGCCATCAGTGTTGGGCCAGACCTCTATGGCTACACCTTC

V gene: TRBV6-5
D gene: .
CDR3 length: 14
clone size: .
J gene: TRBJ1-2
CDR3 protein: CASPQLSSNYGYTF
CDR3 DNA: TGTGCCAGCCCCCAATTGTCGAGTAACTATGGCTACACCTTC

V gene: TRBV20-1
D gene: TRBD2
CDR3 length: 15
clone size: once
J gene: TRBJ2-7
CDR3 protein: CSASKAGGLGYEQYF
CDR3 DNA: TGCAGTGCTAGTAAAGCGGGAGGGCTTGGGTACGAGCAGTACTTC

V gene: TRBV10-2
D gene: TRBD1
CDR3 length: 16
clone size: .
J gene: TRBJ1-5
CDR3 protein: CASSKLGQGLYQPQHF
CDR3 DNA: TGCGCCAGCAGTAAGCTCGGACAGGGCCTTTATCAGCCCCAGCATTTT

V gene: TRBV12-3/TRBV12-4
D gene: TRBD2
CDR3 length: 12
clone size: .
J gene: TRBJ2-2
CDR3 protein: CASSSAGGSRFF
CDR3 DNA: TGTGCCAGCAGTTCAGCGGGAGGCTCTCGTTTTTTT

V gene: TRBV9
D gene: TRBD2
CDR3 length: 15
clone size: .
J gene: TRBJ2-2
CDR3 protein: CASSVGAGAPGELFF
CDR3 DNA: TGTGCCAGCAGCGTAGGAGCGGGAGCCCCCGGGGAGCTGTTTTTT

V gene: TRBV6-5
D gene: TRBD2
CDR3 length: 13
clone size: .
J gene: TRBJ2-5
CDR3 protein: CASVSSGTETQYF
CDR3 DNA: TGTGCCAGCGTATCTAGCGGGACTGAGACCCAGTACTTC

V gene: TRBV7-9
D gene: TRBD2
CDR3 length: 15
clone size: few
J gene: TRBJ2-7
CDR3 protein: CASSPLPGGAYEQYF
CDR3 DNA: TGTGCCAGCAGCCCCCTACCGGGAGGGGCCTACGAGCAGTACTTC

V gene: TRBV6-4
D gene: .
CDR3 length: 13
clone size: once
J gene: TRBJ1-1
CDR3 protein: CASSERRGTEAFF
CDR3 DNA: TGTGCCAGCAGTGAACGGAGGGGCACTGAAGCTTTCTTT

V gene: TRBV24-1
D gene: .
CDR3 length: 14
clone size: .
J gene: TRBJ2-2
CDR3 protein: CATSDSPAAGELFF
CDR3 DNA: TGTGCCACCAGTGACTCCCCCGCGGCCGGGGAGCTGTTTTTT

V gene: TRBV19
D gene: TRBD1
CDR3 length: 16
clone size: .
J gene: TRBJ1-1
CDR3 protein: CASSAHVRTGGNEAFF
CDR3 DNA: TGTGCCAGTAGTGCGCATGTCCGGACAGGGGGGAATGAAGCTTTCTTT

V gene: TRBV5-1
D gene: .
CDR3 length: 14
clone size: .
J gene: TRBJ2-7
CDR3 protein: CASSLSGAYYEQYF
CDR3 DNA: TGCGCCAGCAGCTTGTCTGGGGCCTACTACGAGCAGTACTTC

V gene: TRBV15
D gene: .
CDR3 length: 16
clone size: .
J gene: TRBJ2-1
CDR3 protein: CATSRDQGGVYNEQFF
CDR3 DNA: TGTGCCACCAGCAGAGATCAAGGCGGGGTCTACAATGAGCAGTTCTTC

V gene: TRBV27
D gene: .
CDR3 length: 15
clone size: .
J gene: TRBJ2-1
CDR3 protein: CASSPTLSSYNEQFF
CDR3 DNA: TGTGCCAGCAGTCCGACTCTGAGCTCCTACAATGAGCAGTTCTTC

V gene: TRBV5-1
D gene: TRBD2
CDR3 length: 17
clone size: .
J gene: TRBJ2-2
CDR3 protein: CASSLALTGGNTGELFF
CDR3 DNA: TGCGCCAGCAGCTTGGCGCTGACGGGGGGGAACACCGGGGAGCTGTTTTTT

V gene: TRBV19
D gene: .
CDR3 length: 13
clone size: .
J gene: TRBJ2-7
CDR3 protein: CASSIGGRYEQYF
CDR3 DNA: TGTGCCAGTAGTATAGGGGGCCGCTACGAGCAGTACTTC

V gene: TRBV29-1
D gene: TRBD1
CDR3 length: 15
clone size: .
J gene: TRBJ2-6
CDR3 protein: CSVVGRGSGANVLTF
CDR3 DNA: TGCAGCGTTGTGGGCAGGGGGTCTGGGGCCAACGTCCTGACTTTC

V gene: TRBV4-1
D gene: .
CDR3 length: 15
clone size: .
J gene: TRBJ2-6
CDR3 protein: CASSPTGRGDNVLTF
CDR3 DNA: TGCGCCAGCAGCCCAACGGGCAGGGGTGACAACGTCCTGACTTTC

V gene: TRBV5-1
D gene: .
CDR3 length: 14
clone size: .
J gene: TRBJ2-1
CDR3 protein: CASSLAQSYNEQFF
CDR3 DNA: TGCGCCAGCAGCTTGGCACAGTCCTACAATGAGCAGTTCTTC

V gene: TRBV18
D gene: TRBD2
CDR3 length: 16
clone size: .
J gene: TRBJ2-1
CDR3 protein: CASSPARTSGSSEQFF
CDR3 DNA: TGTGCCAGCTCACCCGCTAGGACTAGCGGGAGCAGCGAGCAGTTCTTC

V gene: TRBV9
D gene: TRBD1
CDR3 length: 13
clone size: .
J gene: TRBJ2-3
CDR3 protein: CASSVAVTGGQDF
CDR3 DNA: TGTGCCAGCAGCGTAGCGGTTACAGGGGGCCAGGATTTT

V gene: TRBV7-8
D gene: TRBD2
CDR3 length: 16
clone size: .
J gene: TRBJ2-5
CDR3 protein: CASSARLAGLQETQYF
CDR3 DNA: TGTGCCAGCAGCGCCCGACTAGCGGGTCTGCAAGAGACCCAGTACTTC

V gene: TRBV15
D gene: .
CDR3 length: 15
clone size: .
J gene: TRBJ2-5
CDR3 protein: CATSRVGGAEETQYF
CDR3 DNA: TGTGCCACCAGCAGAGTAGGGGGAGCAGAAGAGACCCAGTACTTC